These 3 T cell receptor beta chains came from one sample sequenced in a study of cytomegalovirus exposure and HLA in healthy donors. The primer mix had 60 Vbeta and 13 Jbeta primers. Libraries were prepared by immunoSEQ multiplex PCR; TCRdb keeps only in-frame clonotypes and omits some of them. Here the sample spans 150,000 to 250,000 clones, approximately 85% being singletons. What was sequenced was PBMCs. All receptors come from a girl under 18 in good health and CMV-seropositive.

The chain employs TRBV7-2 and TRBJ2-2; TRBD1 is a possible D gene (5 bases). The V end was cut by 1 base, the J end by 6 bases, with 6 bases between. The CDR3 consists of 13 residues. Germline V gene lookup returns CDR1 SGHTA and CDR2 FQGNSA. Here the CDR3 reads CASSLETAGELFF. CDR3 sequence (DNA): TGTGCCAGCAGCTTAGAGACAGCCGGGGAGCTGTTTTTT.

This chain connects TRBV5-6 to TRBJ1-2, with a weak D call TRBD1 (5 bases). Deletions cut 1 base from V and 6 bases from J, with 10 bases between. CDR3 size: 13 residues. In germline, CDR1 is SGHDT, CDR2 YYEEEE. Here the CDR3 DNA reads TGTGCCAGCAGCTTGCAAGGGGTGGATGGCTACACCTTC. It is translated as CASSLQGVDGYTF.

This clone was counted between two and nine times. This chain uses TRBV19 with TRBJ2-1, with 15 bases that match TRBD2. The CDR3 totals 19 residues. Looked up from germline, CDR1 is LNHDA and CDR2 is SQIVND (reference sequence). V lost 0 bases and J lost 9; bases outside the gene matches: 12. The CDR3 sequence: CASSIDRGWTSGGAGEQFF. CDR3 DNA: TGTGCCAGTAGTATAGATAGGGGTTGGACTAGCGGGGGGGCGGGTGAGCAGTTCTTC.